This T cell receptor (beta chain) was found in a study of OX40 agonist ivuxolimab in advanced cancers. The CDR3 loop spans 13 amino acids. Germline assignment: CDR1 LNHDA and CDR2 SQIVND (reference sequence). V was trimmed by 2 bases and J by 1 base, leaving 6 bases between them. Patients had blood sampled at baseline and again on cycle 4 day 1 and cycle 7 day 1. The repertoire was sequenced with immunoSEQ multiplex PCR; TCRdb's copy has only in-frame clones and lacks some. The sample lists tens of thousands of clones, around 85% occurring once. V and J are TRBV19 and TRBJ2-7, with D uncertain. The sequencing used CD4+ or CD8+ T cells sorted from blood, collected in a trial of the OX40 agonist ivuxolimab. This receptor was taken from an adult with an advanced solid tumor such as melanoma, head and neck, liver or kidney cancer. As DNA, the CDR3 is TGTGCCAGTAGTATAAGTGGTTCCTACGAGCAGTACTTC. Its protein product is CASSISGSYEQYF.